What follows is one TCR beta chain and its context. Both TCR beta VDJ combination and CDR3 sequence profiling were carried out. Genomic DNA was the template for this profiling. TCRdb re-analysed the reads in MiXCR, keeping a single row per CDR3 protein. The sample yields about 100,000 distinct CDR3 sequences, approximately 48% seen once. The sample originates from a study of CD8+CD57+ T cells in acquired aplastic anemia. Losses at the gene ends were 9 bases for V and 2 bases for J; bases not matched to a gene: 8. The CDR3 is 14 residues long. Germline values: CDR1 SNHLY, CDR2 FYNNEI. The sequenced sample was sorted CD4+, CD8+, or CD8+CD57+ T cells (not recorded which) from PBMCs. V and J are TRBV2 and TRBJ2-3, with 7 nucleotides matching TRBD1. This sequence originates from a human donor in good health, serving as a control. In DNA form, the CDR3 reads TGTGCCAGTCGATACAGGGGAGTCACAGATACGCAGTATTTT. It specifies CASRYRGVTDTQYF.